This TCR beta chain emerged from a study of beta chain features in type 1 diabetes. Study overall: Age, gender, cell numbers and subset yield matched between patients and controls. Sorted cell examination encompassed around 100,000,000 cells across all samples.

Notes on this clone: The antigen remains unidentified.

Regarding the study as a whole: People with Type 1 diabetes carried modestly yet significantly shorter TCRB CDR3s in all four CD4+ subsets. Patients showed naive, central memory and Treg TCRB repertoires that appeared more similar than those of healthy donors.

The CDR3 sequence is 15 residues long. Unmatched junction bases numbered 4, after V lost 4 bases and J lost 3 bases. Looked up from germline, CDR1 is SGDLS and CDR2 is YYNGEE. TCRB transcripts that were expressed got sequenced, as all of the isolated RNA had been reverse transcribed. Method: immunoSEQ multiplex PCR; TCRdb's copy keeps in-frame clones and lacks some. The sample lists 300,000 to 350,000 clones, approximately 12% occurring once. Sequences were obtained from naive CD4+ T cells from blood. The sequence came from a woman between 18 and 30 years old with type 1 diabetes. V gene TRBV9 combines with J gene TRBJ2-1; the match to TRBD1 covers 10 bases. CDR3 in DNA: TGTGCCAGCAGCCTTCGGACAGGGGGCTACAATGAGCAGTTCTTC. Translated, it gives CASSLRTGGYNEQFF.